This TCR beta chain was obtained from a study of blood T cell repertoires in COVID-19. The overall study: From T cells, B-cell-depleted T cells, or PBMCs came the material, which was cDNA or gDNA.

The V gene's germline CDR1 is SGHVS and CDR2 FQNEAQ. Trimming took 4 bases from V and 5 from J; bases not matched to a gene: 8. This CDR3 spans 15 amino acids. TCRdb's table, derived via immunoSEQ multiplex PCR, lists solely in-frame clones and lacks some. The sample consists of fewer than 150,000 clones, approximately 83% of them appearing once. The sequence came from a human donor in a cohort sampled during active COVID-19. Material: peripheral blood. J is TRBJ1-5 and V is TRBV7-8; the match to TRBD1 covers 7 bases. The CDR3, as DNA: TGTGCCAGCAGCTCACTGGACAGGAGTTATCAGCCCCAGCATTTT. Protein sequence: CASSSLDRSYQPQHF.